This T cell receptor beta chain was profiled in a study of cytomegalovirus exposure and HLA in healthy donors. Overall study findings and caveats: For cytomegalovirus status, the classifier reportedly gave diagnoses with high specificity and sensitivity. In a later analysis, HLA-associated TCR beta chains were more clonally expanded than equally common others.

CDR3 length: 15 amino acids. V lost 2 bases and J 0 bases, leaving 8 bases between the germline ends. Germline CDR1 MDHEN, CDR2 SYDVKM. Primers for the PCR totalled 60 Vbeta and 13 Jbeta. Method: immunoSEQ multiplex PCR; TCRdb's copy keeps in-frame clones and lacks some. This sample has fewer than 200,000 clones, with 75% to 85% found just once. For this clone: Antigen: not known.

The J gene is TRBJ1-5, the V gene TRBV28; D gene uncertain. This receptor was identified in a man aged 45-65 years in good health and CMV-seropositive. The sample comprised PBMCs. CDR3 nucleotides: TGTGCCAGCAGTTTAGAGGGCAGTAGCAATCAGCCCCAGCATTTT. This sequence encodes CASSLEGSSNQPQHF.